This T cell receptor (beta chain) was identified during a study of CD8 T cells in Susac syndrome. Regarding the study as a whole: CD4+ T cell repertoires in Susac syndrome exhibited no evidence of clonal expansion.

Trimming removed 4 bases from V and 12 bases from J; junction bases left unmatched: 15. Per germline, CDR1 DFQATT and CDR2 SNEGSKA (reference sequence). This CDR3 region has 14 residues. Negative isolation was applied to CD8+ and CD4+ T cells, and FACS enrichment was applied to TEMRA cells. Turning to this clonotype: Its antigen is currently unknown.

Reverse transcription used roughly 0.45 to 1 ug RNA and random hexamers. The CDR3 of TCR beta was amplified by immunoSEQ multiplex PCR across 54 Vbeta and 13 Jbeta. TCRdb independently ran MiXCR on the immunoSEQ multiplex PCR reads; one entry per CDR3 protein. Of roughly 180,000 distinct CDR3 sequences listed, roughly 94% are singletons. The receptor comes from a human donor with Susac syndrome. Sequenced material: CD4+ T cells from PBMCs. The chain joins TRBV20-1 to TRBJ2-1; TRBD2 aligns across 7 bases. Written as DNA, the CDR3 is TGCAGTGCTAAAAATTCGGGGAGGGGATGGATGCAGTTCTTC. Its translation is CSAKNSGRGWMQFF.